These 5 T cell receptor beta chains originate from one sample sequenced in a study of T cells in Graves' hyperthyroidism and ophthalmopathy (dated by TCRdb to about 2019). Library creation used multiplex PCR. TCRdb shows the sequencer as Illumina HiSeq 2000. The TCR beta CDR3 regions were amplified from the RNA transcripts. For the first round of RT-PCR on the TCR CDR3, the HTBI primer set was used together with the Qiagen OneStep RT-PCR kit. TCRdb redid the processing of the public reads, applying fastp at Q25 and MiXCR, and retained in-frame beta chains. Under each unique CDR3 protein, matching rows form one entry showing the most common genes and DNA. The table for this sample lists about 360,000 distinct CDR3 sequences; less than 15% of them were counted only once. The ten most abundant clones make up 9.2% of the sample. Material: blood. The source of these receptors is a woman aged 18 to 35 with Graves' hyperthyroidism.

This chain links TRBV20-1 with TRBJ1-1; D is unresolved. This CDR3 comprises 12 residues. V dropped 3 bases and J dropped 4 bases, with 9 bases sitting between them. Germline V gene data show CDR1 as DFQATT and CDR2 as SNEGSKA (reference sequence). In DNA, the CDR3 is TGCAGTGCTAGCTCGGATCTCACTGAAGCTTTCTTT. It is translated as CSASSDLTEAFF.

This clonotype was recorded a few times. The chain employs TRBV12-3 or TRBV12-4 and TRBJ2-1, with D possibly TRBD2 on 7 matching bases. This CDR3 has 12 amino acids. Trimming removed 6 bases from V and 9 bases from J, with 12 bases in between. CDR3 nucleotide sequence: TGTGCCAGCAGGATGGGGGGGCTTGAGCAGTTCTTC. Protein sequence: CASRMGGLEQFF.

This clonotype was observed many times. V gene TRBV5-1 combines with J gene TRBJ1-4, with D possibly being TRBD1 (6 bases). V lost 4 bases and J lost 2, with 15 bases in between. The CDR3 covers 16 residues. Per the germline V gene, CDR1 is SGHRS and CDR2 is YFSETQ. CDR3 coding DNA: TGCGCCAGCAGCCTCGGAGGGGGAACCACTAATGAAAAACTGTTTTTT. Protein: CASSLGGGTTNEKLFF.

In its sample, this clonotype was seen once. The chain links TRBV25-1 to TRBJ2-1; 8 bases match TRBD2. CDR1 and CDR2 from the germline V gene are MGHDK and SYGVNS. The CDR3 is 17 amino acids. After removal of 8 bases from V and 3 bases from J, the junction contained 15 bases not matched to a gene. The CDR3: CASGLGRAGGIYNEQFF. CDR3 in DNA: TGTGCCAGCGGATTGGGGCGGGCGGGAGGTATCTACAATGAGCAGTTCTTC.

The table lists this clonotype with many counts. The chain has TRBV5-5 and TRBJ2-5; D call uncertain. Trimming removed 4 bases from V and 0 bases from J, with 10 bases in between. Per germline, CDR1 SGHKS and CDR2 YYEKEE (reference sequence). This CDR3 has 14 residues. In nucleotides, the CDR3 is TGTGCCAGCAGCCATATGACGGACCAAGAGACCCAGTACTTC. It specifies CASSHMTDQETQYF.